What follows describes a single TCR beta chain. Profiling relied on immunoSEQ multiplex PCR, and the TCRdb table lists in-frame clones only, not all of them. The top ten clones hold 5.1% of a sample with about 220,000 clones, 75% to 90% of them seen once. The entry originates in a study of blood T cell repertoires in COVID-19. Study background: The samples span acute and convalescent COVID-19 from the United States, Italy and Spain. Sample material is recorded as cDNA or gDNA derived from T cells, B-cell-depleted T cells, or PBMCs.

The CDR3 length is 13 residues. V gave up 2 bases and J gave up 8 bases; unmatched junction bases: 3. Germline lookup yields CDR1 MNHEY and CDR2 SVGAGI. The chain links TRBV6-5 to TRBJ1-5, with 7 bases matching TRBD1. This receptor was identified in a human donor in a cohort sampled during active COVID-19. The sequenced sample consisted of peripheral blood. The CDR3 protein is CASSYRDREPQHF. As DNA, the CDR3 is TGTGCCAGCAGTTACAGAGACAGGGAGCCCCAGCATTTT.